This T cell receptor (beta chain) was identified during a study of cytomegalovirus exposure and HLA in healthy donors. Donors counted as nominally healthy when sampled, yet unrecorded immune exposures were likely. About this clone itself: What it binds is unknown.

Findings and caveats of the study: As a later analysis revealed, the rate of TCR association differed by HLA locus, with DRB1 most and HLA-C fewest. Productive status was seen about 90% or about 30% of the time for most TCR beta V segments in an earlier analysis. Another analysis was done later, and it associated more than 15,000 TCR beta sequences with HLA alleles at 0.05 false discovery rate.

V gave up 4 bases and J gave up 2 bases, with 21 bases separating them. The CDR3 has 17 residues. Looked up from germline, CDR1 is SGHNT and CDR2 is YYREEE (reference sequence). PCR primers comprised 60 Vbeta and 13 Jbeta primers. Only in-frame clones appear in the TCRdb table, and some are missing; sequencing was by immunoSEQ multiplex PCR. The table records some 220,000 clones, around 84% of them present only once. The sample was PBMCs. The chain employs TRBV5-4 and TRBJ1-1; D is possibly TRBD1 (5 bases). The clonotype was recovered from a girl aged 2-9 years in good health and CMV-seronegative. CDR3 amino acids: CASSPGPRTTANTEAFF. The CDR3 DNA follows: TGTGCCAGCAGCCCGGGCCCCAGAACGACAGCAAACACTGAAGCTTTCTTT.